This TCR beta chain was captured in a study of T-cell reconstitution after alpha-beta-depleted transplantation in children. In this sample, this clonotype turned up a few times. Germline V gene sequence: CDR1 KGHSH, CDR2 LQKENI. CDR3 length: 17 residues. Trimming removed 1 base from V and 0 bases from J; junction bases left unmatched: 8. Construction of the TCRbeta library involved unique molecular identifiers. In TCRdb, the PCR reads were re-called with MiXCR into one record per CDR3 protein. Found here are hundreds of thousands of distinct CDR3 sequences, around 12% of them singletons; the top ten hold approximately 5.4%.

Sample: PBMCs from the stem cell graft donor, taken from the stem cell graft. The chain joins TRBV18 to TRBJ2-5, with 7 bases identical to TRBD1. The sequence came from a human donor who donated a stem cell graft to a child with combined immunodeficiency. Here the CDR3 reads CASSPRDTTGYQETQYF. The CDR3 DNA follows: TGTGCCAGCTCACCACGGGACACGACAGGGTACCAAGAGACCCAGTACTTC.